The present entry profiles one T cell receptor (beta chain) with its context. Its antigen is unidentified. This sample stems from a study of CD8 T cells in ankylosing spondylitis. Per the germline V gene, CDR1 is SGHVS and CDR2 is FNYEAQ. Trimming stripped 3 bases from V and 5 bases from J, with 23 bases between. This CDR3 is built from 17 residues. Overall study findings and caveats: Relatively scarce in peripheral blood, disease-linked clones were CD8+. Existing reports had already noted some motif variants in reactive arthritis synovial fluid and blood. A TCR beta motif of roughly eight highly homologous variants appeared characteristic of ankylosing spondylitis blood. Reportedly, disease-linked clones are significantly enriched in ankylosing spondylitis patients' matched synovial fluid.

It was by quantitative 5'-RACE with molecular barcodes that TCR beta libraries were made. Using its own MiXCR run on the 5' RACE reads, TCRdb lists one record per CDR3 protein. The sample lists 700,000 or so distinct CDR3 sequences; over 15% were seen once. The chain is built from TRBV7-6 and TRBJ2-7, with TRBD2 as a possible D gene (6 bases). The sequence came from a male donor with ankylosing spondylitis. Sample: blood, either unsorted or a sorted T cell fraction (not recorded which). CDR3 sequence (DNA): TGTGCCAGCAGCTTGTCCCCTTACGGGAGTAATCGGAACGAGCAGTACTTC. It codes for CASSLSPYGSNRNEQYF.